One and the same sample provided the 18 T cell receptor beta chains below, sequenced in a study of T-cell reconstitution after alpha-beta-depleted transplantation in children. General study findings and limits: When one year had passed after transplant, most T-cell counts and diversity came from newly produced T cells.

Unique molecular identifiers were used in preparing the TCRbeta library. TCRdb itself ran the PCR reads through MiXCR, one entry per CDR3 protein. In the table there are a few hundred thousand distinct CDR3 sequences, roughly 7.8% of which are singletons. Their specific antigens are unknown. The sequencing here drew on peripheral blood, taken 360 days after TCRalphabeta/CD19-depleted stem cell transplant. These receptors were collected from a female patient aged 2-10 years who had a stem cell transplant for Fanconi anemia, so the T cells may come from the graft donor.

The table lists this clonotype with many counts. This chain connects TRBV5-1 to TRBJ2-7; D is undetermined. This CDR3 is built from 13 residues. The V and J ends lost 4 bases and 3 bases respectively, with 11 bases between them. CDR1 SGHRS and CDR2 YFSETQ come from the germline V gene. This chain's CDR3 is CASSPGHNYEQYF. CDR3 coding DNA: TGCGCCAGCAGCCCCGGTCATAACTACGAGCAGTACTTC.

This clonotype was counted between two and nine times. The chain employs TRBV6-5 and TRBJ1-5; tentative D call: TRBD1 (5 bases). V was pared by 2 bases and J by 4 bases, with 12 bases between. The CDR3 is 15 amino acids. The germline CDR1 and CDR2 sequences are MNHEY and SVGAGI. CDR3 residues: CASSYDGAKNQPQHF. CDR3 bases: TGTGCCAGCAGTTACGACGGGGCAAAGAATCAGCCCCAGCATTTT.

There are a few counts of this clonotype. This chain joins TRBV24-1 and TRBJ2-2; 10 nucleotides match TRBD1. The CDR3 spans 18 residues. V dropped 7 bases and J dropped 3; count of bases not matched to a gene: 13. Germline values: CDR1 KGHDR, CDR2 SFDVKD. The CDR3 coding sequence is TGTGCCACCAGCAGGCCGAGGGGAGGACAGGGGGACACCGGGGAGCTGTTTTTT. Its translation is CATSRPRGGQGDTGELFF.

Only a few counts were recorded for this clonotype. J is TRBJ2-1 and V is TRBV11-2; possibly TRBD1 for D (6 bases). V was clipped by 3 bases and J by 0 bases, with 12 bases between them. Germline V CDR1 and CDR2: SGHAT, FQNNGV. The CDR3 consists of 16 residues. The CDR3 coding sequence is TGTGCCAGCAGCTTTAGGGGGTTGAGCTCCTACAATGAGCAGTTCTTC. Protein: CASSFRGLSSYNEQFF.

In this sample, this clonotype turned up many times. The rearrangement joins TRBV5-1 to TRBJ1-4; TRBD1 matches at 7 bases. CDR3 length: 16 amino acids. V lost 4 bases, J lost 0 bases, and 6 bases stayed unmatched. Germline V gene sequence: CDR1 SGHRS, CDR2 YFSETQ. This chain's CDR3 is CASSRDSNPTNEKLFF. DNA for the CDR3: TGCGCCAGCAGCCGGGACAGCAATCCAACTAATGAAAAACTGTTTTTT. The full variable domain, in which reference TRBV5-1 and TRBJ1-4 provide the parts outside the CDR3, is KAGVTQTPRYLIKTRGQQVTLSCSPISGHRSVSWYQQTPGQGLQFLFEYFSETQRNKGNFPGRFSGRQFSNSRSEMNVSTLELGDSALYLCASSRDSNPTNEKLFFGSGTQLSVL.

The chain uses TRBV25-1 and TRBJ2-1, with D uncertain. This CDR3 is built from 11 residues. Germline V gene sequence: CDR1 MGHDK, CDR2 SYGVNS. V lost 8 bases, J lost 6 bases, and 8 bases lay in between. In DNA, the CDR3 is TGTGCCAGCTGTGGGGTCAATGAGCAGTTCTTC. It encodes CASCGVNEQFF.

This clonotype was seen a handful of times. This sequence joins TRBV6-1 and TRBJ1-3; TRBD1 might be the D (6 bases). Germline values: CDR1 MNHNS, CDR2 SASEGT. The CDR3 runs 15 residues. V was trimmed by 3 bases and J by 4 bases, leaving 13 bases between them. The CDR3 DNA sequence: TGTGCCAGCAGTGAGGGACACCCATGGGGAAACACCATATATTTT. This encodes CASSEGHPWGNTIYF.

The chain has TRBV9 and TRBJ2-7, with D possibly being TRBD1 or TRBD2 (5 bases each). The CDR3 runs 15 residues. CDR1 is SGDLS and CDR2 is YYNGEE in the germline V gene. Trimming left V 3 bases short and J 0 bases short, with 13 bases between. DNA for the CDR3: TGTGCCAGCAGCGGTGGGGCTAGCCTCTCCTACGAGCAGTACTTC. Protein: CASSGGASLSYEQYF.

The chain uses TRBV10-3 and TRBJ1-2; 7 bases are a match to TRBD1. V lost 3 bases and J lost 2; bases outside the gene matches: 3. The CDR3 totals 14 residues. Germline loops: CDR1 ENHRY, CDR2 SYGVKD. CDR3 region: CAISERGQNYGYTF. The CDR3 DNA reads TGTGCCATCAGTGAAAGGGGGCAGAACTATGGCTACACCTTC.

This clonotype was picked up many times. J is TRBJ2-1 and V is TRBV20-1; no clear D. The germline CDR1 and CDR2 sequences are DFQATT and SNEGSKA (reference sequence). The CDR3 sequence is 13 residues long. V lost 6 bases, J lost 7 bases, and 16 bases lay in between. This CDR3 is CSADRSMANEQFF. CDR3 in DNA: TGCAGTGCCGACCGCAGTATGGCAAATGAGCAGTTCTTC.

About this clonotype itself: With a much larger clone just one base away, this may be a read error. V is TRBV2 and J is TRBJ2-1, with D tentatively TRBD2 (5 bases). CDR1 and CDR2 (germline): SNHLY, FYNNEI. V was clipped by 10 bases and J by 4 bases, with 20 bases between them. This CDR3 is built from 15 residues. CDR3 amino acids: CAISSGRVIYNEQFF. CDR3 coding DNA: TGTGCCATCAGCTCCGGGCGGGTAATATACAATGAGCAGTTCTTC.

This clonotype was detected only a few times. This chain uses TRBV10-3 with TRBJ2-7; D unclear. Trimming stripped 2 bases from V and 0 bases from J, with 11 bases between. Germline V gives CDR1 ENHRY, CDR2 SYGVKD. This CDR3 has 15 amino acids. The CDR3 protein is CAISEGYPSSYEQYF. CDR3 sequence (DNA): TGTGCCATCAGTGAGGGCTATCCTAGCTCCTACGAGCAGTACTTC.

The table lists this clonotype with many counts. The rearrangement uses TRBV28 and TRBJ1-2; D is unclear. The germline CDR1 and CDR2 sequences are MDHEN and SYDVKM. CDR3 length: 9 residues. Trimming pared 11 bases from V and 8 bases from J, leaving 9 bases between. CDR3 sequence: CASGGGYTF. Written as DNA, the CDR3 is TGTGCCTCGGGCGGCGGCTACACCTTC.

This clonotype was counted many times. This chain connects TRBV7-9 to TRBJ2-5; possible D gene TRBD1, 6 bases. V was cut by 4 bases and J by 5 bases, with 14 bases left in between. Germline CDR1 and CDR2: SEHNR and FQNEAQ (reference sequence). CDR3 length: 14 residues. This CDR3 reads CASSSRGMRETQYF. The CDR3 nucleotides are TGTGCCAGCAGCTCCAGGGGTATGAGGGAGACCCAGTACTTC.

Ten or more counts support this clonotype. CDR3 sequence (DNA): TGTGCCAGCAACCCACTAGCAGGCTACAATGAGCAGTTCTTC. It encodes CASNPLAGYNEQFF. The rearrangement joins TRBV5-5 to TRBJ2-1, with D possibly matching TRBD2 (6 bases). The CDR3 extends over 14 amino acids. The V gene's germline CDR1 is SGHKS and CDR2 YYEKEE (reference sequence). The V end lost 6 bases, the J end lost 3 bases, and 13 bases lay between the germline ends. The full variable domain, its missing parts supplied by reference TRBV5-5 and TRBJ2-1, is DAGVTQSPTHLIKTRGQQVTLRCSPISGHKSVSWYQQVLGQGPQFIFQYYEKEERGRGNFPDRFSARQFPNYSSELNVNALLLGDSALYLCASNPLAGYNEQFFGPGTRLTVL.

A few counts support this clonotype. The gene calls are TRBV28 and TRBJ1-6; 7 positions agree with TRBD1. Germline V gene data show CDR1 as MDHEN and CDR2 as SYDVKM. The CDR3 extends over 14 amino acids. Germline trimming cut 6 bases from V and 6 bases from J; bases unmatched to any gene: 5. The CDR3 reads CASSPGQSNSPLHF. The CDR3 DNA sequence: TGTGCCAGCAGCCCGGGACAGAGTAATTCACCCCTCCACTTT.

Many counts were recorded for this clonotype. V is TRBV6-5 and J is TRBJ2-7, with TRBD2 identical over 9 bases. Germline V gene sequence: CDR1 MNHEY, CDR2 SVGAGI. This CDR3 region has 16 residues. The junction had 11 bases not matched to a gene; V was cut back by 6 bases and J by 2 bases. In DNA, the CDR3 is TGTGCCAGCAGATACGTAGATGCTAGCGGGGCCTACGAGCAGTACGTC. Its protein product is CASRYVDASGAYEQYV.

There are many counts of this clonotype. For the CDR3, the DNA is TGCGCCAGCAGCTTGGCTAGCCCGAGGACCGGGGAGCTGTTTTTT. As protein: CASSLASPRTGELFF. The chain employs TRBV5-1 and TRBJ2-2, with D tentatively TRBD2 (5 bases). The V end lost 0 bases, the J end lost 5 bases, and 11 bases lay between the germline ends. This CDR3 comprises 15 residues. Germline V CDR1 and CDR2: SGHRS, YFSETQ.